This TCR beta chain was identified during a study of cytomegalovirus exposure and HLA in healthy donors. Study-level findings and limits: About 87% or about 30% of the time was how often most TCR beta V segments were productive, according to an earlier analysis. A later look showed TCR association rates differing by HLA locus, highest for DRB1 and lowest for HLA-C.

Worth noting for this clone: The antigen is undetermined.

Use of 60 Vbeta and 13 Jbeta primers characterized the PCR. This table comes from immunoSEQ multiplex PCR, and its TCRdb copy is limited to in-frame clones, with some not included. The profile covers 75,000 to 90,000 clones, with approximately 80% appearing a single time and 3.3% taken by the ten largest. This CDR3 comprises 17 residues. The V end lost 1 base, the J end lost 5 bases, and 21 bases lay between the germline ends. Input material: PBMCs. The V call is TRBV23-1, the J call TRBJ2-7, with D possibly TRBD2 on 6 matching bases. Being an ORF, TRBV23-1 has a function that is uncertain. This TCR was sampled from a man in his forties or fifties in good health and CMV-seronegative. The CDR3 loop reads CASSQYPPGLLKDEQYF. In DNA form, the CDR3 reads TGCGCCAGCAGTCAATACCCCCCGGGACTCCTAAAGGACGAGCAGTACTTC.